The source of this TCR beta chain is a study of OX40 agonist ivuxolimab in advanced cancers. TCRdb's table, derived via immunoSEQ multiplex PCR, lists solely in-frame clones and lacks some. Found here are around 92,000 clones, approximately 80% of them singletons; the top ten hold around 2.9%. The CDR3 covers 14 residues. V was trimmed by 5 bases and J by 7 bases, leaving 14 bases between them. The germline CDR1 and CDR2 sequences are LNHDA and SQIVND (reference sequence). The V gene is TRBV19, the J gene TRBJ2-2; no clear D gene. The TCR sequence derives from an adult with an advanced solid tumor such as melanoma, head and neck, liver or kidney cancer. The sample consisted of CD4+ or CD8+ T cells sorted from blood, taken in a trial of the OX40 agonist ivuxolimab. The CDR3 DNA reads TGTGCCAGTAGTCGCGAGCAGGTCGGCGGGGAGCTGTTTTTT. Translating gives CASSREQVGGELFF.